The entry below describes one T cell receptor beta chain. Its antigen is as yet unknown. Sequenced by immunoSEQ multiplex PCR; TCRdb stores in-frame clones only, minus some. The sample includes roughly 80,000 clones, roughly nine tenths of them seen just once. These data come from a study of OX40 agonist ivuxolimab in advanced cancers. In the study overall: Eligibility admitted prior anti-PD-1, anti-PD-L1 or anti-CTLA-4 therapy; about 39% had some.

CDR3 length: 17 residues. Losses at the gene ends were 2 bases for V and 6 bases for J; bases not matched to a gene: 12. Germline V gene data show CDR1 as LNHDA and CDR2 as SQIVND (reference sequence). Study conclusions and caveats: Antigen specificity of clonally expanded peripheral T cells was not established.

The genes are TRBV19 and TRBJ2-1, with 8 bases that match TRBD1. The material was CD4+ or CD8+ T cells sorted from blood, obtained in a trial of the OX40 agonist ivuxolimab. The receptor was derived from an adult with an advanced solid tumor such as melanoma, head and neck, liver or kidney cancer. The CDR3 DNA follows: TGTGCCAGTAGTATATCCCGTCGCGACAGGGGCCGCAATGAGCAGTTCTTC. As protein: CASSISRRDRGRNEQFF.